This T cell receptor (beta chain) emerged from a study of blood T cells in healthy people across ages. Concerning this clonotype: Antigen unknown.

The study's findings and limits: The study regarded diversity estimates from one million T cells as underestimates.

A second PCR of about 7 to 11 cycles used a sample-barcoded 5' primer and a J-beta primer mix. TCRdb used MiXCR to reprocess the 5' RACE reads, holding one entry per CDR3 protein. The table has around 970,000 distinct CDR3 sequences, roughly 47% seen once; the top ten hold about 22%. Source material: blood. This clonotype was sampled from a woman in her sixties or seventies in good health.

CDR3 in amino acids: CASSAFPRGPREGRYEQYF. CDR3 sequence (DNA): TGTGCCAGCAGTGCCTTTCCCCGAGGACCTCGGGAGGGCCGATACGAGCAGTACTTC. The chain is built from TRBV28 and TRBJ2-1; TRBD2 matches 8 bases. The J call may be wrong; the DNA end is better matched by TRBJ2-7. Per germline, CDR1 MDHEN and CDR2 SYDVKM. This CDR3 region has 19 residues.